A single sample is the source of the 24 T cell receptor beta chains below, sequenced in a study of blood T cell repertoires in COVID-19. The data were produced by immunoSEQ multiplex PCR, yet TCRdb's version contains in-frame clones alone and is incomplete. Of 250,000 or so clones listed, about 86% are singletons. The sample was PBMCs or T cells enriched from blood (not recorded which). All receptors come from a man over 45 who had recovered from COVID-19.

The V gene is TRBV5-6, the J gene TRBJ1-5; 7 bases fit TRBD1. V was clipped by 2 bases and J by 5 bases; unmatched bases: 13. Germline V gene lookup returns CDR1 SGHDT and CDR2 YYEEEE. CDR3 size: 17 residues. The CDR3 here is CASSFRTGIFADQPQHF. As DNA, the CDR3 is TGTGCCAGCAGCTTTCGGACAGGTATTTTTGCGGATCAGCCCCAGCATTTT.

This clone came up once. This sequence joins TRBV6-2 or TRBV6-3 and TRBJ2-3; unclear D gene. The germline V gene has CDR1 MNHEY and CDR2 SVGEGT. There are 12 residues in the CDR3. V was trimmed by 2 bases and J by 4 bases, leaving 4 bases between them. CDR3 region: CASSYLADTQYF. The CDR3 DNA is TGTGCCAGCAGTTACCTAGCAGATACGCAGTATTTT.

Ten or more counts support this clone. This chain uses TRBV18 with TRBJ2-2; D perhaps matches TRBD1 (6 bases). CDR3 length: 16 amino acids. The V end was cut by 3 bases, the J end by 1 base, with 12 bases between. Germline lookup yields CDR1 KGHSH and CDR2 LQKENI. CDR3 sequence: CASSPTDSLNTGELFF. CDR3 DNA: TGTGCCAGCTCACCGACGGACAGTTTGAACACCGGGGAGCTGTTTTTT.

The chain has TRBV4-2 and TRBJ2-1; 8 bases are shared with TRBD2. The CDR3 is 17 amino acids. Germline-derived CDR1 and CDR2 are LGHNA and YNFKEQ. J gave up 8 bases and V 0 bases, and 12 bases lay outside the gene matches. CDR3 coding DNA: TGTGCCAGCAGCCAAGATTTGTCTCGGGAGGGCCGCTATGAGCAGTTCTTC. Its translation is CASSQDLSREGRYEQFF.

This chain connects TRBV19 to TRBJ2-5, with unresolved D. The CDR3 contains 13 residues. Deletions cut 1 base from V and 4 bases from J, with 7 bases between. CDR1 LNHDA and CDR2 SQIVND come from the germline V gene (reference sequence). CDR3 DNA sequence: TGTGCCAGTAGTATAGGGGTAGCAGAGACCCAGTACTTC. This translates into CASSIGVAETQYF.

V gene TRBV6-5 combines with J gene TRBJ2-5, with 8 positions matching TRBD2. The germline V gene has CDR1 MNHEY and CDR2 SVGAGI. V trimming: 0 bases; J trimming: 5 bases; junction bases outside the gene matches: 5. The CDR3 totals 15 residues. CDR3 bases: TGTGCCAGCAGTTACTCTGGGACTAGGCTGGAGACCCAGTACTTC. Its protein is CASSYSGTRLETQYF.

The chain recombines TRBV6-2 or TRBV6-3 with TRBJ2-7; TRBD2 matches at 11 bases. Germline CDR1 reads MNHEY; CDR2 reads SVGEGT. V was clipped by 5 bases and J by 2 bases; unmatched bases: 5. The CDR3 runs 15 residues. CDR3 sequence: CASSARLAGTYEQYF. DNA for the CDR3: TGTGCCAGCAGTGCTAGACTAGCGGGGACCTACGAGCAGTACTTC.

The chain employs TRBV10-3 and TRBJ2-5, with D uncertain. V lost 4 bases to trimming and J lost 0 bases, with 3 bases between them. In germline, CDR1 is ENHRY, CDR2 SYGVKD. The CDR3 extends over 12 amino acids. This CDR3 is CAISANQETQYF. For the CDR3, the DNA is TGTGCCATCAGTGCTAACCAAGAGACCCAGTACTTC.

This chain joins TRBV27 and TRBJ2-3; a weak D match, TRBD2 (6 bases). V was clipped by 5 bases and J by 2 bases, with 14 bases between them. The CDR3 has 15 residues. CDR1 is MNHEY and CDR2 is SMNVEV in the germline V gene (reference sequence). The CDR3 protein is CASSKDSGYTDTQYF. In DNA, the CDR3 is TGTGCCAGCAGTAAGGATAGCGGATACACAGATACGCAGTATTTT.

The gene calls are TRBV5-8 and TRBJ2-7; 15 bases line up with TRBD2. Per the germline V gene, CDR1 is SGHTS and CDR2 is YDEGEE. V was pared by 5 bases and J by 0 bases, with 6 bases of the junction left unmatched. The CDR3 runs 17 residues. CDR3 bases: TGTGCCAGCAGGGGGACTAGCGGGAGGCCTCGCTCCTACGAGCAGTACTTC. This sequence encodes CASRGTSGRPRSYEQYF.

The gene calls are TRBV11-2 and TRBJ2-7, with D possibly TRBD2 on 6 matching bases. The CDR3 loop spans 15 amino acids. The V gene's germline CDR1 is SGHAT and CDR2 FQNNGV. V lost 3 bases and J lost 2, with 14 bases in between. The CDR3 region is CASSFSGHIAYEQYF. CDR3 DNA: TGTGCCAGCAGCTTTAGCGGACACATTGCCTACGAGCAGTACTTC.

The chain couples TRBV18 to TRBJ1-5; TRBD1 is a possible D gene (6 bases). CDR1 is KGHSH, CDR2 LQKENI, per germline. CDR3 length: 14 residues. Trimming stripped 3 bases from V and 4 bases from J, with 10 bases between. The CDR3: CASSPEDRNQPQHF. CDR3 nucleotides: TGTGCCAGCTCACCGGAGGACAGAAATCAGCCCCAGCATTTT.

The chain links TRBV7-9 to TRBJ1-2; 9 positions agree with TRBD1. The length of the CDR3 is 15 residues. J lost 8 bases, V lost 0 bases, and 7 bases had no gene match. CDR1 SEHNR and CDR2 FQNEAQ come from the germline V gene (reference sequence). CDR3 amino acids: CASSLANRGREGYTF. The CDR3 DNA sequence: TGTGCCAGCAGCTTAGCAAACAGGGGGCGAGAAGGCTACACCTTC.

This clone has more than one count but fewer than ten. J is TRBJ1-1 and V is TRBV7-9; TRBD1 matches at 7 bases. Germline CDR1 is SEHNR and CDR2 is FQNEAQ (reference sequence). CDR3 length equals 15 residues. Trimming at V came to 5 bases and at J to 0 bases, leaving 6 bases not matched to a gene. The CDR3 sequence is CASSQGQALNTEAFF. The CDR3 nucleotides are TGTGCCAGCAGCCAAGGACAGGCCCTGAACACTGAAGCTTTCTTT.

With respect to this clone: The sample carries other DNA sequences with the same CDR3. The V and J genes are TRBV5-1 and TRBJ2-2; 9 bases line up with TRBD1. The CDR3 extends over 15 amino acids. The germline CDR1 and CDR2 sequences are SGHRS and YFSETQ. Germline trimming cut 4 bases from V and 1 base from J; bases unmatched to any gene: 2. The CDR3 spells CASSLGQGNTGELFF. The CDR3 DNA is TGCGCCAGCAGCCTGGGACAGGGGAACACCGGGGAGCTGTTTTTT.

The chain uses TRBV7-9 and TRBJ2-5; TRBD2 matches 7 bases. The CDR3 is 15 amino acids. Trimming took 1 base from V and 3 from J; bases not matched to a gene: 5. Germline values: CDR1 SEHNR, CDR2 FQNEAQ (reference sequence). This CDR3 is CASSLGSREEETQYF. In DNA form, the CDR3 reads TGTGCCAGCAGCTTAGGTTCACGGGAGGAAGAGACCCAGTACTTC. Variable domain in full (rest from reference TRBV7-9 and TRBJ2-5): DTGVSQNPRHKITKRGQNVTFRCDPISEHNRLYWYRQTLGQGPEFLTYFQNEAQLEKSRLLSDRFSAERPKGSFSTLEIQRTEQGDSAMYLCASSLGSREEETQYFGPGTRLLVL.

This clone has a single count. The V call is TRBV4-1, the J call TRBJ2-3; TRBD2 matches at 8 bases. The CDR3 length is 18 residues. After removal of 0 bases from V and 5 bases from J, the junction contained 13 bases not matched to a gene. CDR1 and CDR2 from the germline V gene are MGHRA and YSYEKL. CDR3: CASSQDRIAGPDLDTQYF. The CDR3 DNA sequence: TGCGCCAGCAGCCAAGACCGCATAGCGGGACCCGACCTAGATACGCAGTATTTT.

V and J are TRBV5-1 and TRBJ1-3; 7 bases map to TRBD1. The germline CDR1 and CDR2 sequences are SGHRS and YFSETQ. CDR3 length: 13 amino acids. Trimming took 4 bases from V and 8 from J; bases not matched to a gene: 6. This CDR3 is CASSAGQADTIYF. For the CDR3, the DNA is TGCGCCAGCAGCGCCGGACAGGCCGACACCATATATTTT.

The chain uses TRBV5-8 and TRBJ1-1, with a tentative D call TRBD1 (6 bases). The CDR3 consists of 14 residues. V was shortened by 1 base and J by 5 bases, with 12 bases between the two germline ends. Germline CDR1 and CDR2: SGHTS and YDEGEE. The CDR3 spells CASSLLRGSTEAFF. CDR3 in DNA: TGTGCCAGCAGCTTGTTGAGGGGGAGTACTGAAGCTTTCTTT. Full variable domain (outside the CDR3, taken from reference TRBV5-8 and TRBJ1-1): EAGVTQSPTHLIKTRGQQATLRCSPISGHTSVYWYQQALGLGLQFLLWYDEGEERNRGNFPPRFSGRQFPNYSSELNVNALELEDSALYLCASSLLRGSTEAFFGQGTRLTVV.

V usage is TRBV6-2 or TRBV6-3 and J usage is TRBJ1-2; D gene uncertain. Germline values: CDR1 MNHEY, CDR2 SVGEGT. The CDR3 sequence is 13 residues long. V lost 5 bases, J lost 3 bases, and 10 bases lay in between. The CDR3 spells CASSRGSYYGYTF. The DNA for the CDR3 is TGTGCCAGCAGTCGCGGGAGTTACTATGGCTACACCTTC.

The chain links TRBV5-1 to TRBJ1-4; 8 positions match TRBD1. Germline V CDR1 and CDR2: SGHRS, YFSETQ. The ends lost 3 bases at V and 5 bases at J; junction bases unmatched: 12. This CDR3 has 17 amino acids. The CDR3 DNA reads TGCGCCAGCAGCTGGGGATCTACAGGGGGGGCGAATGAAAAACTGTTTTTT. Residues: CASSWGSTGGANEKLFF.

The chain joins TRBV5-6 to TRBJ1-1, with 7 bases identical to TRBD1. The V gene end was trimmed by 4 bases and the J gene end by 10 bases; junction bases not matched to a gene: 4. Looked up from germline, CDR1 is SGHDT and CDR2 is YYEEEE. The CDR3 spans 11 residues. The CDR3 coding sequence is TGTGCCAGCAGCGGGACAGCAGGAGCTTTCTTT. Encoded protein: CASSGTAGAFF.

This clone came up a few times. The rearrangement joins TRBV11-2 to TRBJ1-1; D unresolved. Between the trimmed V and J ends, which lost 3 bases and 0 bases, there was a span of 14 bases. Germline CDR1 is SGHAT and CDR2 is FQNNGV. The CDR3 has 16 amino acids. CDR3 protein: CASSFRNLGVNTEAFF. CDR3 nucleotides: TGTGCCAGCAGCTTCCGAAATCTGGGAGTGAACACTGAAGCTTTCTTT.

The chain joins TRBV7-2 to TRBJ2-2; 9 bases align to TRBD2. Germline CDR1 reads SGHTA; CDR2 reads FQGNSA. V shed 3 bases and J 4 bases; nucleotides not matched to a gene: 9. The CDR3 has 17 residues. DNA of the CDR3: TGTGCCAGCAGCTTGTGGCGGGAGGGCCCTGGCACCGGGGAGCTGTTTTTT. It encodes CASSLWREGPGTGELFF.